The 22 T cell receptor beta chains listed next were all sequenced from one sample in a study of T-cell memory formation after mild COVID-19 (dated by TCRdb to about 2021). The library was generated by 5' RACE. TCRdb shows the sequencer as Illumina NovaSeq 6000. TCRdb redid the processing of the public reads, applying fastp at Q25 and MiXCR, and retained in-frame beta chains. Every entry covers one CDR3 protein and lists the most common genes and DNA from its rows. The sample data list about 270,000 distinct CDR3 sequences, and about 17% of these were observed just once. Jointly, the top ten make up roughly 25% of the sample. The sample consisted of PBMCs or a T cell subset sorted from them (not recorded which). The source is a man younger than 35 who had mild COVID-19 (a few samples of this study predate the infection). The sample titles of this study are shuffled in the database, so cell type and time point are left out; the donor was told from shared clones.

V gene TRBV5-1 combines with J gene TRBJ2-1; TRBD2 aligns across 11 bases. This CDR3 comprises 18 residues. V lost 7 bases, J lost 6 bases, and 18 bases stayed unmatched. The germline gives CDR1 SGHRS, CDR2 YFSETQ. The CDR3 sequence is CASGIDPIAGGPLNEQFF. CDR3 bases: TGCGCCAGCGGAATCGACCCCATAGCGGGGGGGCCCCTCAATGAGCAGTTCTTC.

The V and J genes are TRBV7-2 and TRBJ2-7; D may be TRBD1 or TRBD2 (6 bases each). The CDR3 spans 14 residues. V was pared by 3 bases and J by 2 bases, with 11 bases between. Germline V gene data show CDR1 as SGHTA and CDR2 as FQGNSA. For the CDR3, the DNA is TGTGCCAGCAGCTTTAACAGGGAGGCCTACGAGCAGTACTTC. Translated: CASSFNREAYEQYF.

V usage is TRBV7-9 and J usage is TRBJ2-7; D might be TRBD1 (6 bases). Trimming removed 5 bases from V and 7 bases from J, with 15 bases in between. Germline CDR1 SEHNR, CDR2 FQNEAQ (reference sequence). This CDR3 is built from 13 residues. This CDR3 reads CASSVAGAYEQYV. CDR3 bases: TGTGCCAGCAGCGTCGCAGGGGCGTATGAGCAGTACGTC.

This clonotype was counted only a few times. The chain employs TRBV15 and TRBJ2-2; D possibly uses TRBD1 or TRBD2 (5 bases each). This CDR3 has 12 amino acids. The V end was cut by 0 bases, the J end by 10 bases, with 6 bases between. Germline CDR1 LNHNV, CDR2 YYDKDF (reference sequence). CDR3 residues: CATSREGTELFF. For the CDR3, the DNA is TGTGCCACCAGCAGAGAGGGGACGGAGCTGTTTTTT.

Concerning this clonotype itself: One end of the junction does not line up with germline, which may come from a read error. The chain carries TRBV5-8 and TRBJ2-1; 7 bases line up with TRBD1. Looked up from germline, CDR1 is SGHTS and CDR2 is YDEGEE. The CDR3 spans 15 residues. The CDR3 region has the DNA TGTGCCAGCAGAATACAGGGGAGAACCTACGATGAGCAGTTCTTC. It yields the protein CASRIQGRTYDEQFF.

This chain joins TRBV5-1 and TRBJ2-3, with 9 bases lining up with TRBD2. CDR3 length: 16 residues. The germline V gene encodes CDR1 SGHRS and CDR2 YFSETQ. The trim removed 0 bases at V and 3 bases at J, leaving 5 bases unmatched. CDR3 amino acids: CASSLANSGGTDTQYF. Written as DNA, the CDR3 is TGCGCCAGCAGCTTGGCCAACAGCGGGGGGACAGATACGCAGTATTTT.

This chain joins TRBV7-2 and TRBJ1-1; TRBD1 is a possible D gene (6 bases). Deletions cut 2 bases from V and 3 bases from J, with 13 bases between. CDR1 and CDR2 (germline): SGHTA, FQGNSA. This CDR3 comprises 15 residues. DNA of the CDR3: TGTGCCAGCAGCTTACTGCGGGCAGGGGACACTGAAGCTTTCTTT. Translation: CASSLLRAGDTEAFF.

The CDR3 here is CASSLPPFGRLFDTQYF. Here the CDR3 DNA reads TGTGCCAGCAGCTTACCCCCTTTTGGAAGGTTATTCGATACGCAGTATTTT. The J gene is TRBJ2-3, the V gene TRBV11-2; D is unclear. Trimming stripped 2 bases from V and 6 bases from J, with 21 bases between. CDR1 is SGHAT, CDR2 FQNNGV, per germline. This CDR3 has 17 amino acids.

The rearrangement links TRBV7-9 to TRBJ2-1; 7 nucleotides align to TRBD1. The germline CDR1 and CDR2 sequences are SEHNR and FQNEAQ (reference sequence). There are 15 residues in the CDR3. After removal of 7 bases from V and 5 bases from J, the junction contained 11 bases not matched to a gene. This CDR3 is CASTLQGVRHNEQFF. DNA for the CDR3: TGTGCCAGCACCCTGCAGGGGGTGCGACACAATGAGCAGTTCTTC.

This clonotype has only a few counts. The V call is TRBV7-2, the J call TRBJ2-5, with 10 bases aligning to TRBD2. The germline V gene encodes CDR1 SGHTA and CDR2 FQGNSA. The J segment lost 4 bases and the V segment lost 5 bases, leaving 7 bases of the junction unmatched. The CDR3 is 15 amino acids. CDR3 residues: CASSTQRGGAETQYF. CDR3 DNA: TGTGCCAGCAGCACCCAGCGGGGGGGCGCAGAGACCCAGTACTTC.

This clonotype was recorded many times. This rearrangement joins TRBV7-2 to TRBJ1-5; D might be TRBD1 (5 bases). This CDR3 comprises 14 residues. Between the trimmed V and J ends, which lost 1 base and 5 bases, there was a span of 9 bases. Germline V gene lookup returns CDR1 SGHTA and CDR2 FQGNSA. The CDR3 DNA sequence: TGTGCCAGCAGCTTAGATCGGGGGTATCAGCCCCAGCATTTT. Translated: CASSLDRGYQPQHF.

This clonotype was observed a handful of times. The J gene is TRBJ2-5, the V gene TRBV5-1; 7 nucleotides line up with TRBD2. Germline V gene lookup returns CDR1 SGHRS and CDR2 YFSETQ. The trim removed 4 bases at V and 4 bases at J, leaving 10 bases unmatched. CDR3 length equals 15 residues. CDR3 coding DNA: TGCGCCAGCAGCCCAACCGGGACGGGGGGAGAGACCCAGTACTTC. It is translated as CASSPTGTGGETQYF.

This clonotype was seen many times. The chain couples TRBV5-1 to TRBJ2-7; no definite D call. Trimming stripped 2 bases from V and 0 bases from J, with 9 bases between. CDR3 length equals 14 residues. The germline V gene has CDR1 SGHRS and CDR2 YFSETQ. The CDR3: CASSFARPSYEQYV. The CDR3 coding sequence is TGCGCCAGCAGCTTTGCCAGGCCCTCCTACGAGCAGTACGTC.

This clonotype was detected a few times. In DNA, the CDR3 is TGCAGTGCTAGAGATTATGCAGTAGAGCAGTTCTTC. Translating it yields CSARDYAVEQFF. The chain links TRBV20-1 to TRBJ2-1; D is undetermined. The CDR3 extends over 12 amino acids. Looked up from germline, CDR1 is DFQATT and CDR2 is SNEGSKA (reference sequence). V lost 0 bases to trimming and J lost 10 bases, with 10 bases between them.

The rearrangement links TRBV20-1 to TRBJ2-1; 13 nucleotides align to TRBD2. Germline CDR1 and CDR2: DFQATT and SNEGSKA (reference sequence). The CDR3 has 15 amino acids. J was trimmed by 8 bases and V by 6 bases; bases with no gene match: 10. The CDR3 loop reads CSAGTSGGALDEQFF. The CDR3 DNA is TGCAGTGCGGGAACTAGCGGGGGGGCCCTTGATGAGCAGTTCTTC.

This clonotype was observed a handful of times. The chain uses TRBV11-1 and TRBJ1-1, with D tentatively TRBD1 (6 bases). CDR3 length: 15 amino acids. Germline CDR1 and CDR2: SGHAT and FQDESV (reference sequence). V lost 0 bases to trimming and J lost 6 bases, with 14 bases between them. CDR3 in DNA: TGTGCCAGCAGCTTAGCAGGACAGCCCACGGCTGAAGCTTTCTTT. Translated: CASSLAGQPTAEAFF.

The DNA for the CDR3 is TGCAGTGCTGGACGAAACCAGGGGCACGAGCAGTTCTTC. It translates to CSAGRNQGHEQFF. The rearrangement uses TRBV20-1 and TRBJ2-1; D may be TRBD1 (6 bases). This CDR3 is built from 13 residues. Germline V gives CDR1 DFQATT, CDR2 SNEGSKA (reference sequence). V shed 5 bases and J shed 10 bases, with 18 bases lying between them.

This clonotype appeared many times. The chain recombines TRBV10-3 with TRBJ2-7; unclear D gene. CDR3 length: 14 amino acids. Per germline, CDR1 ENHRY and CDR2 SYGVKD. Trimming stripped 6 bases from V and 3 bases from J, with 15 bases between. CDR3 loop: CAIRSGVAGYEQYV. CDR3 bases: TGTGCCATCAGATCTGGAGTTGCCGGCTACGAGCAGTACGTC.

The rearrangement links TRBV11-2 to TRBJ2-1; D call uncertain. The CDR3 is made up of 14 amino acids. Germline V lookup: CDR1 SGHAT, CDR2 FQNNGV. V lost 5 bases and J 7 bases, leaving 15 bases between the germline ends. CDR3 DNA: TGTGCCAGCAGCCCCCTATGGGTAGGGAATGAGCAGTTCTTC. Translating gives CASSPLWVGNEQFF.

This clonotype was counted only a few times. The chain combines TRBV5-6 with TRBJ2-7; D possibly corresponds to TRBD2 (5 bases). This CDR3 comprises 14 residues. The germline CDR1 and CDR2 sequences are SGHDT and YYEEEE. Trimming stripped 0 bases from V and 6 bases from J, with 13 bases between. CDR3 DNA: TGTGCCAGCAGCTTGGTCTCCGGGGTCACCGAGCAGTACTTC. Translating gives CASSLVSGVTEQYF.

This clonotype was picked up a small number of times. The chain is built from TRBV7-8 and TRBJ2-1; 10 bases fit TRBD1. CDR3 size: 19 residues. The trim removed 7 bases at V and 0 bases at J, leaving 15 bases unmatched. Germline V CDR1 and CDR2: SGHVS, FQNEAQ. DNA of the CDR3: TGTGCCAGCACTAGTCCCGGGACAGGGGCATGGGGCTCCTACAATGAGCAGTTCTTC. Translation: CASTSPGTGAWGSYNEQFF.

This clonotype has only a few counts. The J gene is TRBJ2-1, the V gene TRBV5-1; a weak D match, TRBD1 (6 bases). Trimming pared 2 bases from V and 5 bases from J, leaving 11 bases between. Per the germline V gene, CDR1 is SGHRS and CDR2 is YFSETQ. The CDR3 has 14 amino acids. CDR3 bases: TGCGCCAGCAGCTTCGGCAGGGGAGACAATGAGCAGTTCTTC. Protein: CASSFGRGDNEQFF.